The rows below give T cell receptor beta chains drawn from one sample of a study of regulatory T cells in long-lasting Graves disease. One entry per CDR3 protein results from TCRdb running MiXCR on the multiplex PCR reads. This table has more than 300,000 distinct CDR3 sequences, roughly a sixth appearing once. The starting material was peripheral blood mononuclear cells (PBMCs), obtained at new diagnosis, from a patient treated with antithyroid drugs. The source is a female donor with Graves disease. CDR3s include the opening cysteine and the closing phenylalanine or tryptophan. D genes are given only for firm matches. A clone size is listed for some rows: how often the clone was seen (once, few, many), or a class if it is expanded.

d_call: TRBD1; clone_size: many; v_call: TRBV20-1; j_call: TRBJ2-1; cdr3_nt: TGCAGTGCAGTGGACAGGTACTCTGGTGAGCAGTTCTTC; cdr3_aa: CSAVDRYSGEQFF
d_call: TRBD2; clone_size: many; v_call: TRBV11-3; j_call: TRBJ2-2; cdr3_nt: TGTGCCAGCAGCTCCAGGGCTAGCGGGACCACCGGGGAGCTGTTTTTT; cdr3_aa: CASSSRASGTTGELFF
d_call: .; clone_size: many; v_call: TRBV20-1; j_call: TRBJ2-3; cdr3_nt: TGCAGTGCTACGGACAGGAGGGCAAGTGATACGCAGTATTTT; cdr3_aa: CSATDRRASDTQYF
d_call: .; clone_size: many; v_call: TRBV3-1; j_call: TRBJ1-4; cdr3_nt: TGCGCCAGCAGCAGACAGACAACTAATGAAAAACTGTTTTTT; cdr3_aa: CASSRQTTNEKLFF
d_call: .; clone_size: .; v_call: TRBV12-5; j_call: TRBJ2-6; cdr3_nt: TGTGCTAGTGGTTTGGTAGGGGGGCGGCATCACACTGGGGCCAACGTCCTGACTTTC; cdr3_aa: CASGLVGGRHHTGANVLTF
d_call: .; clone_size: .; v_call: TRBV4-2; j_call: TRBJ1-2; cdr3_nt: TGTGCCAGCAGCCAAGACTTTATGGGAGTTAACTATGGCTACACCTTC; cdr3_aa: CASSQDFMGVNYGYTF
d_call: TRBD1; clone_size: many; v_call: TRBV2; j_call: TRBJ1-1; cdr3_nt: TGTGCCAGCAGTACGCTTCGGGACAGGGTGTTGTGGGCTTTCTTT; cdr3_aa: CASSTLRDRVLWAFF
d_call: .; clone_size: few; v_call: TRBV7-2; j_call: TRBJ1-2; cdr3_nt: TGTGCCAGCAGTCCTGCGTATGGGTTTTACTATGGCTACACCTTC; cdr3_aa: CASSPAYGFYYGYTF
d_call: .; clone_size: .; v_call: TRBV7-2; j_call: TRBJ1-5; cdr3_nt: TGTGCCAGCAGCTTAGTCTTAGCGGGAGGGCGTCCCACCGGGGAACGCGGGCCCCAGCATTTT; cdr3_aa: CASSLVLAGGRPTGERGPQHF
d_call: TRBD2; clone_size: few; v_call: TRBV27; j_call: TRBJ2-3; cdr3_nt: TGTGCCAGCAGGCATAGGGGACTAGCGGAGACCACAGATACGCAGTATTTT; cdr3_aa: CASRHRGLAETTDTQYF
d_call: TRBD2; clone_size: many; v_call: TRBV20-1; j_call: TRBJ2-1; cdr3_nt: TGCAGTGCTACGAAGACTAGCGGAGTTAACAATGAGCAGTTCTTC; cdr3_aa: CSATKTSGVNNEQFF
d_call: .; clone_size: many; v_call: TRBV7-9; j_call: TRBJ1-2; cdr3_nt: TGTGCCAGCAAAAAAGGAGACAGCTATGGCTACACCTTC; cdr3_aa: CASKKGDSYGYTF
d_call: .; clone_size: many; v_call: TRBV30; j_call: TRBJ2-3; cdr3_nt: TGTGCCTGGCGATCCGGCAACACAGATACGCAGTATTTT; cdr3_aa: CAWRSGNTDTQYF
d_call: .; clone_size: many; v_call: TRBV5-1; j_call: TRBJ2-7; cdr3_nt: TGCGCCAGCAGCTTGTTACCTGGGCCCTACGAGCAGTACTTC; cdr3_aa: CASSLLPGPYEQYF
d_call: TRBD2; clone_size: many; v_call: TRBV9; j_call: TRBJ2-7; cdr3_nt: TGTGCCAGCAGCACCGGCAGCGGGGGGCCGTATGAGCAGTACTTC; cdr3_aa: CASSTGSGGPYEQYF
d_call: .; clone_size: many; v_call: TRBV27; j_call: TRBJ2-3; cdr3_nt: TGTGCCAGCAGTTTGGGCGGACTTAGCACAGATACGCAGTATTTT; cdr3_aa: CASSLGGLSTDTQYF
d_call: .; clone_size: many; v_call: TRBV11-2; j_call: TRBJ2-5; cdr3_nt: TGTGCCAGCAGCTTAGAGGCAGGGGATCCTCCAGAGACCCAGTACTTC; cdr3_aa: CASSLEAGDPPETQYF
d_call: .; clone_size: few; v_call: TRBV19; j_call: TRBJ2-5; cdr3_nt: TGTGCCAGTCGGATGGTAATCCAAGAGACCCAGTACTTC; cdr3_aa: CASRMVIQETQYF
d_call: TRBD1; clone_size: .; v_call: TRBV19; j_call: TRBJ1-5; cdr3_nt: TGTGCCAGTAGTATATTGGGAGGGACAGACCTAAATAGCAATCAGCCCCAGCATTTT; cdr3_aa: CASSILGGTDLNSNQPQHF
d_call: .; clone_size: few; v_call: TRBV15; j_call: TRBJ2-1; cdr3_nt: TGTGCCACCAGCAGAGATGGGCTAGCCTACAATGAGCAGTTCTTC; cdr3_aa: CATSRDGLAYNEQFF
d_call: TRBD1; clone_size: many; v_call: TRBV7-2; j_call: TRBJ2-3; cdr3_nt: TGTGCCAGCAGCTTGGACAGGGGGTTCACAGATACGCAGTATTTT; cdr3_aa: CASSLDRGFTDTQYF
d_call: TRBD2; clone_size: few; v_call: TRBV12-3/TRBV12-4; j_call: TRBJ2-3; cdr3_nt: TGTGCCAGCAGGTCCGGGACTAGCGGAATTCACACAGATACGCAGTATTTT; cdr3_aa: CASRSGTSGIHTDTQYF
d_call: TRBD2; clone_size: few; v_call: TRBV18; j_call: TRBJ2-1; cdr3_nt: TGTGCCAGCTCATCCGGACTAGCGGAATACAATGAGCAGTTCTTC; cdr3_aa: CASSSGLAEYNEQFF
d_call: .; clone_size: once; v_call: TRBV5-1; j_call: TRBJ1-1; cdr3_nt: TGTGCCAGCAGCTGGACTTCTACTGAAGCTTTCTTT; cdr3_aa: CASSWTSTEAFF
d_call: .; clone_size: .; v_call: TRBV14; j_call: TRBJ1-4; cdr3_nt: TGTGCCAGCAGCCGGGTCAACGAGGAAAAACTGTTTTTT; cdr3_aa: CASSRVNEEKLFF
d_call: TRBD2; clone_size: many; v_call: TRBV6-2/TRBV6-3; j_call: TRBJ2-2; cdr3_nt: TGTGCCAGCAGTTACTCACTAGCGGGAGGACCTTCCAATATTGGGTACGGGGAGCTGTTTTTT; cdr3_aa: CASSYSLAGGPSNIGYGELFF
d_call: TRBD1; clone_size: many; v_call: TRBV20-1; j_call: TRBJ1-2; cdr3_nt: TGCAGTGCTAGTTCCGACAGGGACTATGGCTACACCTTC; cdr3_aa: CSASSDRDYGYTF